A selection of T cell receptor beta chains follows, all from one sample in a study of regulatory T cells in long-lasting Graves disease. TCRdb reanalysed the multiplex PCR reads using MiXCR and keeps one entry per CDR3 protein. The sample holds approximately 440,000 distinct CDR3 sequences, 16% seen once. The data were also submitted as part of a second study, on T cells in Graves' hyperthyroidism and ophthalmopathy.

Here the sequenced sample was peripheral blood mononuclear cells (PBMCs), taken at new diagnosis, from a patient treated with antithyroid drugs. Every receptor here comes from a man between 40 and 49 years old with Graves disease. Both conserved end residues are part of each CDR3. The D gene is left open where the match is weak. Clone size is shown for a subset of rows, as once, few, many or a class of expanded clone.

j_call d_call v_call clone_size cdr3_nt cdr3_aa
TRBJ1-1 - TRBV30 - TGTGCCTGGGCCTCGGGGGCGCGGACTGAAGCTTTCTTT CAWASGARTEAFF
TRBJ2-1 TRBD2 TRBV15 many TGTGCCACCAGCAGCGGAGGACTAGGAGCCAGCGGGGTTGAGCAGTTCTTC CATSSGGLGASGVEQFF
TRBJ2-7 - TRBV6-2/TRBV6-3 many TGTGCCAGCAGTTACCCCCCGGGAAATTCCTACGAGCAGTACTTC CASSYPPGNSYEQYF
TRBJ2-7 TRBD1 TRBV28 many TGTGCCAGCAGTTCTCCTTGGGACAGGGGTTACGAGCAGTACTTC CASSSPWDRGYEQYF
TRBJ2-1 - TRBV27 few TGTGCCAGCAGTTTACTAGCGGAGGGGGGCAATGAGCAGTTCTTC CASSLLAEGGNEQFF
TRBJ1-6 - TRBV27 few TGTGCCAGCAGTAGTGGGTCACCCCTCCACTTT CASSSGSPLHF
TRBJ2-2 TRBD2 TRBV5-1 - TGCGCCAGCAGCTTACTTCCGGGACTAGCGGGGGCAAGCACCGGGGAGCTGTTTTTT CASSLLPGLAGASTGELFF
TRBJ2-5 TRBD2 TRBV9 - TGTGCCAGCAGCGTAGGGCCAGCGGGACGCCAAGAGACCCAGTACTTC CASSVGPAGRQETQYF
TRBJ2-1 - TRBV19 few TGTGCCAGTAGTACCCTACTAGGTGAGCAGTTCTTC CASSTLLGEQFF
TRBJ2-5 - TRBV7-9 few TGTGCCAGCAGCTTCACGGGTTACGACCAAGAGACCCAGTACTTC CASSFTGYDQETQYF
TRBJ2-5 TRBD2 TRBV7-3 - TGTGCCAGCAGTCCGTTTGGCCGATCTAGCGGGAGACGGGGGGAGACCCAGTACTTC CASSPFGRSSGRRGETQYF
TRBJ2-5 - TRBV2 few TGTGCCAGCAGCGAGGAGGGGCGGGAAGAGACCCAGTACTTC CASSEEGREETQYF
TRBJ2-1 TRBD2 TRBV28 - TGTGCCAGCAGCCTGGGACTAGCGGGAGCCTCGTCACAGTTCTTC CASSLGLAGASSQFF
TRBJ2-7 TRBD2 TRBV3-1 - TGTGCCAGCAGCCAAGGCCTGGGGTCGGGAGGCAACTCCTACGAGCAGTACTTC CASSQGLGSGGNSYEQYF
TRBJ1-1 - TRBV2 - TGTGCCAGCAGACTCAGGGGGAACACTGAAGCTTTCTTT CASRLRGNTEAFF
TRBJ1-1 TRBD1 TRBV6-6 - TGTGCCAGCAGTTACTCGACAGGGGGGCTGGCTGAAGCTTTCTTT CASSYSTGGLAEAFF
TRBJ2-1 TRBD1 TRBV2 - TGTGCCAGCAGTGTGGGGGCAGGGGGCTACAATGAGCAGTTCTTC CASSVGAGGYNEQFF
TRBJ2-1 - TRBV20-1 many TGCAGTGCTAGAGATCTGAAGAGCTCCTACAATGAGCAGTTCTTC CSARDLKSSYNEQFF
TRBJ2-3 TRBD1 TRBV2 many TGTGCCAGTCTGACAGGGCCCCACACAGATACGCAGTATTTT CASLTGPHTDTQYF
TRBJ2-3 - TRBV6-1 - TGTGCAGCTCGGGCAGGAAGCACAGATACGCAGTATTTT CAARAGSTDTQYF
TRBJ2-4 - TRBV6-1 - TGTGCCAGCAGCACCGGGACAAGAAACATTCAGTACTTC CASSTGTRNIQYF
TRBJ2-7 - TRBV24-1 - TGTGCCACCAGTGATTTTGACCGCGACTTGAGCGAGCAGTACTTC CATSDFDRDLSEQYF
TRBJ2-1 - TRBV20-1 many TGCAGTGCTAGTTGGGGGGAAATCCACAATGAGCAGTTCTTC CSASWGEIHNEQFF
TRBJ1-4 TRBD1 TRBV28 - TGTGCCAGCAGTTCGCCGGGACAGAAGAATGAAAAACTGTTTTTT CASSSPGQKNEKLFF
TRBJ2-1 TRBD2 TRBV7-3 many TGTGCCAGCAGCTTAACTCTGCGACTAGCGGGAGACTCCTACAATGAGCAGTTCTTC CASSLTLRLAGDSYNEQFF
TRBJ1-4 - TRBV5-4 few TGTGCCAGCAGCTTGGCTGTGGGGGTCGACGAAAAACTGTTTTTT CASSLAVGVDEKLFF
TRBJ2-7 - TRBV7-8 - TGTGCCAGCAGCTTAAACGGAAACTACGAGCAGTACTTC CASSLNGNYEQYF
TRBJ2-7 - TRBV11-1 - TGTGCCAGCAGCTTAGGGGGACACCCTTACGAGCAGTACTTC CASSLGGHPYEQYF
TRBJ2-7 - TRBV6-2/TRBV6-3 few TGTGCCAGCAGTGAAGCGTTTAGCAGAGAATACGAGCAGTACTTC CASSEAFSREYEQYF
TRBJ2-5 - TRBV7-6 - TGTGCCAGCAGCTCGGAGTGGGGCAGGGTTGAGACCCAGTACTTC CASSSEWGRVETQYF
TRBJ2-1 TRBD2 TRBV11-1 many TGTGCCAGCAGCCCCCAACTAGCGGGAGAGAGGAATGAGCAGTTCTTC CASSPQLAGERNEQFF
TRBJ2-2 - TRBV29-1 many TGCAGCGTTGTATTCGGCCTTGGGGAGCTGTTTTTT CSVVFGLGELFF
TRBJ2-7 TRBD2 TRBV19 - TGTGCCAGTAGCCAACTAGCGGGAGCCGAGCAGTACTTC CASSQLAGAEQYF
TRBJ2-7 TRBD1 TRBV20-1 - TGCAGTGCTAGAGATCGGACAGGGCCCTACGAGCAGTACTTC CSARDRTGPYEQYF